The present entry profiles one T cell receptor (beta chain) with its context. Compared with germline, one end of the junction differs, possibly owing to a read error. Assay used: immunoSEQ multiplex PCR; TCRdb lists only in-frame clones, some missing. The table has some 12,000 clones, 86% seen once. This record comes from a study of immune evolution from preneoplasia to lung adenocarcinoma. CDR3 length: 14 amino acids. Germline V CDR1 and CDR2: MNHNY, SVGAGI (reference sequence). What was sequenced was FFPE invasive lung adenocarcinoma tissue. The chain couples TRBV6-6 to TRBJ1-4; unclear D gene. This TCR derives from a person between 65 and 79 years old with invasive lung adenocarcinoma. The CDR3 loop is CASSYELLNEKLFF. DNA for the CDR3: TGTGCCAGCAGTTACGAGTTACTTAATGAAAAATTGTTTTTT.